The 25 T cell receptor beta chains below were found in one sample sequenced in a study of patients and donors after allogeneic stem cell transplantation. TCRdb reanalysed the RT-PCR reads using MiXCR and keeps one entry per CDR3 protein. In the table there are about 200,000 distinct CDR3 sequences, 40% to 45% of which are singletons. Input material: blood, either unsorted or a sorted T cell fraction (not recorded which). These receptors all come from a human donor who was either an allogeneic HSCT recipient or a stem cell or donor lymphocyte infusion donor (not recorded which). It is not recorded whose cells these are; they may come from a transplant donor.

This chain joins TRBV19 and TRBJ1-2; the D is unclear. Germline V CDR1 and CDR2: LNHDA, SQIVND (reference sequence). Trimming stripped 0 bases from V and 4 bases from J, with 6 bases between. This CDR3 is 13 amino acids long. The CDR3 sequence is CASSIDALYGYTF. The CDR3 region has the DNA TGTGCCAGTAGTATAGATGCGCTCTATGGCTACACCTTC.

This chain joins TRBV7-8 and TRBJ2-1, with D unclear. V lost 4 bases to trimming and J lost 7 bases, with 23 bases between them. Germline CDR1 reads SGHVS; CDR2 reads FQNEAQ. The CDR3 loop spans 17 amino acids. The DNA of the CDR3 is TGTGCCAGCAGCTCCCCTAAACCGCCCTTAGGGCTTAATGAGCAGTTCTTC. It yields the protein CASSSPKPPLGLNEQFF.

This chain uses TRBV2 with TRBJ1-1; maybe TRBD1 (5 bases). The ends were cut back, 2 bases at V and 1 base at J, with 26 bases in the middle. The germline CDR1 and CDR2 sequences are SNHLY and FYNNEI. The CDR3 consists of 20 residues. This CDR3 is CASSELFPSLSTAPNTEAFF. The CDR3 nucleotides read TGTGCCAGCAGTGAACTGTTCCCTTCCCTTTCGACAGCGCCGAACACTGAAGCTTTCTTT.

The chain carries TRBV11-3 and TRBJ2-3; possibly TRBD2 for D (5 bases). The CDR3 is 13 amino acids. The germline CDR1 and CDR2 sequences are SGHNT and YENEEA. V shed 3 bases and J shed 6 bases, with 10 bases lying between them. CDR3 region: CASSLRALDTQYF. DNA for the CDR3: TGTGCCAGCAGCTTGCGGGCTTTGGATACGCAGTATTTT.

The chain uses TRBV20-1 and TRBJ2-3; no firm D call. The V end lost 0 bases, the J end lost 14 bases, and 12 bases lay between the germline ends. This CDR3 is 11 amino acids long. Germline V gives CDR1 DFQATT, CDR2 SNEGSKA (reference sequence). The CDR3 bases are TGCAGTGCTAGAGAAGGAATACTTGCGTATTTT. Its protein product is CSAREGILAYF.

This clonotype was detected only a few times. The gene calls are TRBV27 and TRBJ1-5; TRBD1 aligns across 11 bases. The V segment lost 4 bases and the J segment 7 bases; nucleotides outside the gene matches: 6. The V gene's germline CDR1 is MNHEY and CDR2 SMNVEV (reference sequence). The CDR3 loop spans 15 amino acids. DNA of the CDR3: TGTGCCAGCAGTTCCGGACAGGGGGCTCGGCAGCCCCAGCATTTT. This codes for CASSSGQGARQPQHF.

DNA for the CDR3: TGCGCCAGCAGCTTGGCCCATGAGCAGTTCTTC. Protein sequence: CASSLAHEQFF. The chain carries TRBV5-1 and TRBJ2-1; D unresolved. Trimming cost V 0 bases and J 8 bases, with 3 bases left between them. Germline values: CDR1 SGHRS, CDR2 YFSETQ. This CDR3 is built from 11 residues.

A few counts support this clonotype. The chain links TRBV13 to TRBJ1-5; D is perhaps TRBD1 (6 bases). Trimming shortened V by 3 bases and J by 5 bases, and 14 bases separated the two germline ends. Germline V gene lookup returns CDR1 PRHDT and CDR2 FYEKMQ (reference sequence). CDR3 size: 15 residues. The CDR3 DNA follows: TGTGCCAGCAGCTTTAAGGGGGATGGGGATCAGCCCCAGCATTTT. Its protein product is CASSFKGDGDQPQHF.

V gene TRBV3-1 combines with J gene TRBJ1-2; D perhaps matches TRBD1 (5 bases). V lost 4 bases and J 1 base, leaving 16 bases between the germline ends. The CDR3 covers 16 residues. From germline, CDR1 is LGHDT and CDR2 YNNKEL (reference sequence). The CDR3 sequence: CASSPHFGADNYGYTF. The CDR3, as DNA: TGTGCCAGCAGCCCACACTTTGGGGCGGATAACTATGGCTACACCTTC.

The chain carries TRBV5-1 and TRBJ2-5; D is undetermined. V gave up 1 base and J gave up 4 bases, with 8 bases separating them. The CDR3 runs 13 residues. Germline-derived CDR1 and CDR2 are SGHRS and YFSETQ. The CDR3 spells CASSLNVGETQYF. The CDR3 nucleotides are TGCGCCAGCAGCTTGAATGTAGGAGAGACCCAGTACTTC. The full variable domain, with the rest looked up from reference TRBV5-1 and TRBJ2-5, is KAGVTQTPRYLIKTRGQQVTLSCSPISGHRSVSWYQQTPGQGLQFLFEYFSETQRNKGNFPGRFSGRQFSNSRSEMNVSTLELGDSALYLCASSLNVGETQYFGPGTRLLVL.

The chain is built from TRBV9 and TRBJ1-1, with D unresolved. Germline V lookup: CDR1 SGDLS, CDR2 YYNGEE. Trimming removed 0 bases at V and 7 bases at J, with 10 bases between. The CDR3 is 13 residues long. CDR3 coding DNA: TGTGCCAGCAGCGTAGAGGGCGGCAATGAAGCTTTCTTT. The encoded protein is CASSVEGGNEAFF.

The chain uses TRBV12-3 or TRBV12-4 and TRBJ1-2; D not resolved. V gave up 4 bases and J gave up 0 bases, with 12 bases separating them. The CDR3 sequence is 15 residues long. CDR3 region: CASSSRPLANYGYTF. CDR3 DNA sequence: TGTGCCAGCAGTTCCCGTCCTTTAGCTAACTATGGCTACACCTTC.

V is TRBV7-9 and J is TRBJ1-1; D is possibly TRBD1 (6 bases). This CDR3 spans 13 amino acids. Trimming removed 4 bases from V and 3 bases from J, with 9 bases in between. The germline V gene has CDR1 SEHNR and CDR2 FQNEAQ (reference sequence). In nucleotides, the CDR3 is TGTGCCAGCAGCTCCAGGGGATACACTGAAGCTTTCTTT. This translates into CASSSRGYTEAFF.

The sample holds a few counts of this clonotype. The chain uses TRBV7-3 and TRBJ1-1; no firm D call. There are 13 residues in the CDR3. The ends were cut back, 1 base at V and 4 bases at J, with 7 bases in the middle. Germline V CDR1 and CDR2: SGHTA, FQGTGA. The CDR3 sequence: CASSLRMSTEAFF. DNA for the CDR3: TGTGCCAGCAGCTTAAGGATGAGCACTGAAGCTTTCTTT.

This clonotype turned up a few times. The rearrangement uses TRBV20-1 and TRBJ1-5; 8 bases line up with TRBD1. Germline V lookup: CDR1 DFQATT, CDR2 SNEGSKA (reference sequence). The trim removed 6 bases at V and 7 bases at J, leaving 8 bases unmatched. The CDR3 sequence is 13 residues long. CDR3 protein: CSAYDRGGQPQHF. The DNA for the CDR3 is TGCAGTGCCTATGACAGGGGAGGCCAGCCCCAGCATTTT.

The rearrangement links TRBV6-1 to TRBJ1-4; the match to TRBD1 covers 11 bases. CDR1 is MNHNS and CDR2 is SASEGT in the germline V gene. The CDR3 is 15 residues long. Trimming took 3 bases from V and 7 from J; bases not matched to a gene: 4. The CDR3 is CASSDRTGGGEKLFF. The DNA of the CDR3 is TGTGCCAGCAGTGACCGGACAGGGGGCGGTGAAAAACTGTTTTTT.

This chain uses TRBV6-1 with TRBJ1-2; no clear D. This CDR3 region has 14 residues. V shed 5 bases and J shed 3 bases, with 13 bases lying between them. CDR1 is MNHNS and CDR2 is SASEGT in the germline V gene. In DNA form, the CDR3 reads TGTGCCAGCAGTCCCCGGGGAACTGACTATGGCTACACCTTC. This sequence encodes CASSPRGTDYGYTF.

The chain carries TRBV6-5 and TRBJ2-7, with D hard to call. Germline lookup yields CDR1 MNHEY and CDR2 SVGAGI. This CDR3 comprises 14 residues. Trimming shortened V by 4 bases and J by 6 bases, and 16 bases separated the two germline ends. The CDR3 sequence is CASSSLDITREQYF. Here the CDR3 DNA reads TGTGCCAGCAGTTCCCTAGACATTACTCGCGAGCAGTACTTC.

The chain joins TRBV11-2 to TRBJ1-1; tentative D call: TRBD1 (6 bases). Trimming stripped 5 bases from V and 1 base from J, with 17 bases between. Germline assignment: CDR1 SGHAT and CDR2 FQNNGV. CDR3 length: 16 amino acids. CDR3 in amino acids: CASSPSLPGENTEAFF. CDR3 DNA: TGTGCCAGCAGCCCGTCCCTGCCAGGGGAGAACACTGAAGCTTTCTTT.

This clonotype was recorded a few times. This chain joins TRBV4-3 and TRBJ1-4; the match to TRBD1 covers 7 bases. Germline V lookup: CDR1 LGHNA, CDR2 YSLEER. The trim removed 3 bases at V and 6 bases at J, leaving 7 bases unmatched. This CDR3 has 15 residues. The CDR3: CASSQDDRADEKLFF. CDR3 coding DNA: TGCGCCAGCAGCCAGGATGACAGGGCCGATGAAAAACTGTTTTTT.

This rearrangement joins TRBV28 to TRBJ1-1, with a weak D call TRBD1 (6 bases). The CDR3 has 14 amino acids. The germline CDR1 and CDR2 sequences are MDHEN and SYDVKM. The germline V and J ends were trimmed by 6 bases and 1 base, with 12 bases remaining between them. The CDR3 loop is CASRLQGGNTEAFF. CDR3 bases: TGTGCCAGCAGACTACAGGGAGGGAACACTGAAGCTTTCTTT.

The V and J genes are TRBV15 and TRBJ2-5, with a tentative D call TRBD1 (5 bases). The V end was cut by 1 base, the J end by 3 bases, with 15 bases between. Germline loops: CDR1 LNHNV, CDR2 YYDKDF (reference sequence). This CDR3 spans 16 amino acids. CDR3 nucleotides: TGTGCCACCAGCAGAGGCGTCGGGCAGGGTGAAGAGACCCAGTACTTC. Translating it yields CATSRGVGQGEETQYF. The full variable domain, completed using reference TRBV15 and TRBJ2-5, is DAMVIQNPRYQVTQFGKPVTLSCSQTLNHNVMYWYQQKSSQAPKLLFHYYDKDFNNEADTPDNFQSRRPNTSFCFLDIRSPGLGDTAMYLCATSRGVGQGEETQYFGPGTRLLVL.

This clonotype has a single count. The rearrangement uses TRBV4-1 and TRBJ2-2; no firm D call. Germline CDR1 MGHRA, CDR2 YSYEKL. The germline V and J ends were trimmed by 5 bases and 0 bases, with 7 bases remaining between them. The length of the CDR3 is 14 residues. In nucleotides, the CDR3 is TGCGCCAGCAGCACGGGCTCGAACACCGGGGAGCTGTTTTTT. It is translated as CASSTGSNTGELFF.

V gene TRBV29-1 combines with J gene TRBJ2-1; 10 nucleotides agree with TRBD1. With V trimmed by 3 bases and J by 1 base, 3 bases remained unmatched. Per germline, CDR1 SQVTM and CDR2 ANQGSEA. The CDR3 has 15 residues. Here the CDR3 reads CSVETGGRSYNEQFF. The CDR3 region has the DNA TGCAGCGTTGAGACAGGGGGCAGATCCTACAATGAGCAGTTCTTC.

This clonotype was detected only a few times. The chain has TRBV27 and TRBJ1-1, with 7 bases aligning to TRBD1. The germline V gene encodes CDR1 MNHEY and CDR2 SMNVEV (reference sequence). This CDR3 contains 16 residues. V lost 5 bases, J lost 5 bases, and 14 bases stayed unmatched. CDR3 amino acids: CASSPTQDRVGTEAFF. CDR3 in DNA: TGTGCCAGCAGTCCTACCCAAGACAGGGTAGGAACTGAAGCTTTCTTT.